The T cell receptor beta chain described here comes from a study of T cell responses to AZD1222 COVID-19 vaccine. Sequenced by immunoSEQ multiplex PCR; TCRdb stores in-frame clones only, minus some. This table has roughly 180,000 clones, almost 95% appearing once. The ends lost 2 bases at V and 7 bases at J; junction bases unmatched: 7. There are 15 residues in the CDR3. The germline gives CDR1 KGHDR, CDR2 SFDVKD. Sequenced here: peripheral blood, sampled on day 0 of AZD1222 vaccination. The chain recombines TRBV24-1 with TRBJ1-2; 9 positions match TRBD1. The receptor was derived from an adult in good health. For the CDR3, the DNA is TGTGCCACCAGTGATTCCGGGACAGGGTTGCGTGGCTACACCTTC. The encoded protein is CATSDSGTGLRGYTF.